A single sample gave rise to the 31 T cell receptor beta chains below, sequenced in a study of response to subunit inactivated influenza vaccine. TCRdb redid the calling of the RT-PCR reads with MiXCR, one entry per CDR3 protein. The sample has a few hundred thousand distinct CDR3 sequences, about 10% seen once. The sequencing used PBMCs from blood, collected around seven weeks after vaccination. All receptors derive from a middle-aged man who received an inactivated influenza vaccine.

This clonotype was recorded many times. V usage is TRBV15 and J usage is TRBJ2-1; 10 bases fit TRBD2. J was trimmed by 0 bases and V by 0 bases; bases with no gene match: 5. Germline V CDR1 and CDR2: LNHNV, YYDKDF (reference sequence). The CDR3 spans 18 residues. The CDR3 region has the DNA TGTGCCACCAGCAGAGATCCCATAGCGGGGGGCTCCTACAATGAGCAGTTCTTC. Its translation is CATSRDPIAGGSYNEQFF.

This clonotype was detected only a few times. The rearrangement links TRBV29-1 to TRBJ1-2, with TRBD1 identical over 7 bases. J was trimmed by 8 bases and V by 0 bases; bases with no gene match: 12. This CDR3 is built from 15 residues. Germline CDR1 SQVTM, CDR2 ANQGSEA. CDR3 DNA: TGCAGCGTTGAAGACCCGGGACAGCCCCTCATCGGCTACACCTTC. Residues: CSVEDPGQPLIGYTF.

This clonotype was found a few times. J is TRBJ2-2 and V is TRBV5-6; 7 nucleotides align to TRBD2. Per germline, CDR1 SGHDT and CDR2 YYEEEE. Unmatched junction bases numbered 8, after V lost 0 bases and J lost 6 bases. This CDR3 has 16 amino acids. CDR3 sequence: CASSLAREVGAGELFF. CDR3 sequence (DNA): TGTGCCAGCAGCTTGGCACGGGAGGTCGGCGCCGGGGAGCTGTTTTTT.

This clonotype was observed a handful of times. Here the CDR3 DNA reads TGCGCCAGCAGCTATACCGGGACAGGGGTTGTAATAGATACGCAGTATTTT. As protein: CASSYTGTGVVIDTQYF. The rearrangement uses TRBV5-1 and TRBJ2-3; 10 positions agree with TRBD1. Germline values: CDR1 SGHRS, CDR2 YFSETQ. The ends lost 3 bases at V and 5 bases at J; junction bases unmatched: 12. CDR3 length: 17 amino acids.

The V call is TRBV5-1, the J call TRBJ2-2; a possible D gene is TRBD2 (5 bases). The CDR3 is 15 amino acids. Trimming took 3 bases from V and 2 from J, leaving 11 bases between them. The germline V gene has CDR1 SGHRS and CDR2 YFSETQ. CDR3 sequence (DNA): TGCGCCAGCAGCTATAGGACTGAAAACACCGGGGAGCTGTTTTTT. Translating gives CASSYRTENTGELFF.

At least ten counts were recorded for this clonotype. The J gene is TRBJ1-3, the V gene TRBV4-2; D unresolved. The germline V and J ends were trimmed by 0 bases and 1 base, with 4 bases remaining between them. The CDR3 has 14 residues. Per the germline V gene, CDR1 is LGHNA and CDR2 is YNFKEQ. The CDR3 loop is CASSQEGSGNTIYF. In DNA form, the CDR3 reads TGTGCCAGCAGCCAAGAGGGATCTGGAAACACCATATATTTT.

In its sample, this clonotype was seen a few times. The chain uses TRBV6-2 or TRBV6-3 and TRBJ1-3, with D possibly TRBD1 on 5 matching bases. The length of the CDR3 is 16 residues. The V and J ends lost 7 bases and 0 bases respectively, with 16 bases between them. Germline V CDR1 and CDR2: MNHEY, SVGEGT. CDR3: CASNPTGRISGNTIYF. CDR3 bases: TGTGCCAGCAATCCCACAGGAAGAATCTCTGGAAACACCATATATTTT.

The chain uses TRBV5-1 and TRBJ2-2, with D possibly matching TRBD1 (6 bases). The CDR3 sequence is 14 residues long. Trimming took off 3 bases at V and 4 bases at J, with 10 bases between the two ends. Germline V CDR1 and CDR2: SGHRS, YFSETQ. The CDR3 DNA reads as TGCGCCAGCAGCTCCCAGGGGAGCACCGGGGAGCTGTTTTTT. This encodes CASSSQGSTGELFF. Full variable domain (remainder filled in from reference TRBV5-1 and TRBJ2-2): KAGVTQTPRYLIKTRGQQVTLSCSPISGHRSVSWYQQTPGQGLQFLFEYFSETQRNKGNFPGRFSGRQFSNSRSEMNVSTLELGDSALYLCASSSQGSTGELFFGEGSRLTVL.

This clonotype appeared a few times. The chain carries TRBV7-2 and TRBJ1-3, with D possibly TRBD1 on 6 matching bases. Germline V lookup: CDR1 SGHTA, CDR2 FQGNSA. The CDR3 runs 17 residues. Trimming took off 2 bases at V and 3 bases at J, with 17 bases between the two ends. The CDR3, as DNA: TGTGCCAGCAGCTTATGGGGTGCAGGGGTCGGTGGAAACACCATATATTTT. The encoded protein is CASSLWGAGVGGNTIYF.

This clonotype was counted only a few times. The chain recombines TRBV6-1 with TRBJ2-6; D not certain. The germline gives CDR1 MNHNS, CDR2 SASEGT. This CDR3 has 15 amino acids. Trimming removed 4 bases at V and 1 base at J, with 8 bases between. CDR3 sequence: CASSVHGSGANVLTF. The CDR3 bases are TGTGCCAGCAGTGTGCACGGGTCTGGGGCCAACGTCCTGACTTTC.

This clonotype was counted at least ten times. V gene TRBV29-1 combines with J gene TRBJ2-3; D unclear. V lost 4 bases to trimming and J lost 2 bases, with 10 bases between them. Germline values: CDR1 SQVTM, CDR2 ANQGSEA. The length of the CDR3 is 13 residues. The CDR3 bases are TGCAGCGTTGGTCGTCTCTTCACAGATACGCAGTATTTT. It yields the protein CSVGRLFTDTQYF.

V usage is TRBV24-1 and J usage is TRBJ2-3; 7 bases line up with TRBD1. CDR1 and CDR2 from the germline V gene are KGHDR and SFDVKD. The CDR3 has 16 amino acids. V lost 5 bases to trimming and J lost 1 base; unmatched junction nucleotides: 8. The CDR3 DNA is TGTGCCACCAGTGCTGGACAGGCTTCACGCACAGATACGCAGTATTTT. This encodes CATSAGQASRTDTQYF.

This clonotype has a count of ten or more. The chain has TRBV27 and TRBJ2-7; maybe TRBD1 (6 bases). Trimming removed 5 bases from V and 4 bases from J, with 15 bases in between. The CDR3 spans 14 residues. The germline CDR1 and CDR2 sequences are MNHEY and SMNVEV (reference sequence). CDR3 nucleotide sequence: TGTGCCAGCAGTCAATACAGGGATCCGTACGAGCAGTACTTC. The encoded protein is CASSQYRDPYEQYF.

The chain combines TRBV24-1 with TRBJ2-5; a possible D gene is TRBD2 (5 bases). The CDR3 runs 14 residues. Per germline, CDR1 KGHDR and CDR2 SFDVKD. V gave up 0 bases and J gave up 5 bases, with 9 bases separating them. The CDR3 reads CATSDLRRPETQYF. CDR3 nucleotide sequence: TGTGCCACCAGTGATTTGCGGAGGCCGGAGACCCAGTACTTC.

This chain links TRBV28 with TRBJ2-5, with D uncertain. Germline CDR1 reads MDHEN; CDR2 reads SYDVKM. The CDR3 covers 13 residues. The V end lost 6 bases, the J end lost 2 bases, and 10 bases lay between the germline ends. CDR3 residues: CASRRLEQETQYF. CDR3 nucleotides: TGTGCCAGCAGAAGACTGGAACAAGAGACCCAGTACTTC.

This rearrangement joins TRBV2 to TRBJ2-3; TRBD2 agrees at 10 bases. V was clipped by 7 bases and J by 2 bases; unmatched bases: 6. The germline gives CDR1 SNHLY, CDR2 FYNNEI. The CDR3 consists of 15 residues. CDR3 sequence (DNA): TGTGCCAGCAAGCTCCTAGCGGGGGCCACAGATACGCAGTATTTT. Protein sequence: CASKLLAGATDTQYF. Full variable domain (missing parts from reference TRBV2 and TRBJ2-3): EPEVTQTPSHQVTQMGQEVILRCVPISNHLYFYWYRQILGQKVEFLVSFYNNEISEKSEIFDDQFSVERPDGSNFTLKIRSTKLEDSAMYFCASKLLAGATDTQYFGPGTRLTVL.

The chain recombines TRBV7-2 with TRBJ2-7; 11 bases are a match to TRBD2. This CDR3 contains 15 residues. V dropped 3 bases and J dropped 0; count of bases not matched to a gene: 1. The germline V gene has CDR1 SGHTA and CDR2 FQGNSA. The CDR3 DNA reads as TGTGCCAGCAGCTTTAGCGGGGGGGCCTCCTACGAGCAGTACTTC. Translated: CASSFSGGASYEQYF.

This clonotype occurred once. V usage is TRBV7-6 and J usage is TRBJ2-2, with 11 bases fitting TRBD2. Germline V lookup: CDR1 SGHVS, CDR2 FNYEAQ. The CDR3 is 18 amino acids. J lost 1 base, V lost 2 bases, and 6 bases had no gene match. CDR3 in DNA: TGTGCCAGCAGCTTAACCGGGACTAGCGGAGAGAACACCGGGGAGCTGTTTTTT. Amino acid sequence: CASSLTGTSGENTGELFF. The variable domain in full, completed from reference TRBV7-6 and TRBJ2-2, reads GAGVSQSPRYKVTKRGQDVALRCDPISGHVSLYWYRQALGQGPEFLTYFNYEAQQDKSGLPNDRFSAERPEGSISTLTIQRTEQRDSAMYRCASSLTGTSGENTGELFFGEGSRLTVL.

Many counts were recorded for this clonotype. J is TRBJ2-1 and V is TRBV4-3, with 7 bases fitting TRBD2. The length of the CDR3 is 17 residues. CDR1 LGHNA and CDR2 YSLEER come from the germline V gene. V lost 0 bases, J lost 0 bases, and 5 bases stayed unmatched. CDR3 nucleotide sequence: TGCGCCAGCAGCCAAGATCTGGCTAGCGGCTCCTACAATGAGCAGTTCTTC. This codes for CASSQDLASGSYNEQFF.

This clonotype was observed at least ten times. V gene TRBV12-3 or TRBV12-4 combines with J gene TRBJ1-6; D uncertain. This CDR3 is built from 15 residues. V lost 3 bases, J lost 8 bases, and 14 bases lay in between. Here the CDR3 DNA reads TGTGCCAGCAGTTTTTCTCTAAGGAGGGATTCACCCCTCCACTTT. It is translated as CASSFSLRRDSPLHF.

This CDR3 reads CSASDQAGSYEQYF. The CDR3 nucleotides read TGCAGTGCCTCAGATCAGGCGGGCTCCTACGAGCAGTACTTC. V is TRBV20-1 and J is TRBJ2-7, with D possibly TRBD2 on 5 matching bases. CDR3 length equals 14 residues. Germline loops: CDR1 DFQATT, CDR2 SNEGSKA (reference sequence). With 6 bases removed from V and 0 bases from J, the gap between germline ends came to 15 bases.

V usage is TRBV7-2 and J usage is TRBJ1-1; tentatively, D is TRBD1 (5 bases). The V end lost 5 bases, the J end lost 5 bases, and 21 bases lay between the germline ends. CDR3 size: 16 residues. From germline, CDR1 is SGHTA and CDR2 FQGNSA. The CDR3 DNA follows: TGTGCCAGCAGCCCACGACAGATACTCCGAGGGACTGAAGCTTTCTTT. As protein: CASSPRQILRGTEAFF. The complete variable domain, with remaining parts taken from reference TRBV7-2 and TRBJ1-1, reads GAGVSQSPSNKVTEKGKDVELRCDPISGHTALYWYRQSLGQGLEFLIYFQGNSAPDKSGLPSDRFSAERTGGSVSTLTIQRTQQEDSAVYLCASSPRQILRGTEAFFGQGTRLTVV.

Concerning this clonotype: Being one base from a much bigger clone, this may be a read error. The J gene is TRBJ2-2, the V gene TRBV12-3 or TRBV12-4, with D unresolved. The V gene lost 5 bases and the J gene lost 4 bases, with 14 bases spanning the gap. The CDR3 covers 15 residues. CDR3 region: CASSLMERTTGELFF. The CDR3 coding sequence is TGTGCCAGCAGTCTAATGGAAAGAACCACCGGGGAGCTGTTTTTT.

This clonotype was counted many times. The J gene is TRBJ2-2, the V gene TRBV6-5; D is unclear. From germline, CDR1 is MNHEY and CDR2 SVGAGI. The CDR3 runs 15 residues. Between the trimmed V and J ends, which lost 0 bases and 0 bases, there was a span of 5 bases. CDR3 in DNA: TGTGCCAGCAGTTACTCCGTACCGAACACCGGGGAGCTGTTTTTT. Translation gives CASSYSVPNTGELFF.

This clonotype was counted ten times or more. The V and J genes are TRBV29-1 and TRBJ1-3; no clear D gene. Germline V CDR1 and CDR2: SQVTM, ANQGSEA. V was cut by 7 bases and J by 2 bases, with 6 bases left in between. CDR3 length: 11 residues. CDR3 in amino acids: CSANTGNTIYF. The CDR3 nucleotides read TGCAGCGCCAACACTGGAAACACCATATATTTT.

This clonotype was seen a few times. The rearrangement links TRBV4-3 to TRBJ2-6; 11 bases line up with TRBD1. CDR1 LGHNA and CDR2 YSLEER come from the germline V gene. V lost 4 bases, J lost 0 bases, and 11 bases stayed unmatched. The CDR3 contains 20 residues. The CDR3, as DNA: TGCGCCAGCAGCCTTAGATTGCCGGGACAGGGGGGCTCTGGGGCCAACGTCCTGACTTTC. Translating gives CASSLRLPGQGGSGANVLTF.

The chain combines TRBV12-3 or TRBV12-4 with TRBJ2-5; 9 nucleotides agree with TRBD2. J was trimmed by 2 bases and V by 6 bases; bases with no gene match: 7. The CDR3 has 15 amino acids. CDR3 sequence reads: CASRYSGSGQETQYF. The CDR3 bases are TGTGCCAGCAGGTATAGCGGGAGTGGGCAAGAGACCCAGTACTTC.

In this sample, this clonotype turned up a few times. The chain joins TRBV12-3 or TRBV12-4 to TRBJ1-1; D perhaps matches TRBD1 (5 bases). V gave up 0 bases and J gave up 1 base, with 9 bases separating them. This CDR3 is built from 15 residues. The CDR3 protein is CASSLAGVANTEAFF. Here the CDR3 DNA reads TGTGCCAGCAGTTTAGCAGGGGTCGCGAACACTGAAGCTTTCTTT.

This clonotype was seen only a few times. The V and J genes are TRBV6-2 or TRBV6-3 and TRBJ2-5; 8 bases match TRBD2. V shed 5 bases and J 2 bases; nucleotides not matched to a gene: 7. In germline, CDR1 is MNHEY, CDR2 SVGEGT. The CDR3 consists of 15 residues. The CDR3: CASSVLRGVQETQYF. CDR3 in DNA: TGTGCCAGCAGTGTCCTGCGGGGGGTTCAAGAGACCCAGTACTTC.

This chain connects TRBV20-1 to TRBJ1-1, with D tentatively TRBD1 (5 bases). V was trimmed by 2 bases and J by 0 bases, leaving 10 bases between them. CDR3 length: 14 residues. Looked up from germline, CDR1 is DFQATT and CDR2 is SNEGSKA (reference sequence). The CDR3 region has the DNA TGCAGTGCTAGATCCGGGGGGGTGAACACTGAAGCTTTCTTT. It encodes CSARSGGVNTEAFF.

This chain joins TRBV20-1 and TRBJ1-1, with D uncertain. Germline values: CDR1 DFQATT, CDR2 SNEGSKA (reference sequence). Trimming removed 3 bases from V and 0 bases from J, with 8 bases in between. The CDR3 runs 13 residues. The CDR3 protein is CSASRAVNTEAFF. The CDR3 bases are TGCAGTGCTAGTCGCGCGGTGAACACTGAAGCTTTCTTT.